A single sample gave rise to the 4 T cell receptor beta chains below, sequenced in a study of blood T cell repertoires in COVID-19. Repertoires were generated with immunoSEQ multiplex PCR, while TCRdb's copy carries only in-frame clones and drops some. This table has approximately 6,200 clones, around 75% appearing once. The sequencing input was peripheral blood. These receptors originate from a man in his sixties with acute or convalescent COVID-19.

The chain uses TRBV6-2 or TRBV6-3 and TRBJ1-2; D is perhaps TRBD1 (5 bases). Germline V gene sequence: CDR1 MNHEY, CDR2 SVGEGT. Trimming removed 5 bases from V and 1 base from J, with 23 bases in between. This CDR3 has 18 amino acids. CDR3 residues: CASSHIDSATSLNYGYTF. In DNA, the CDR3 is TGTGCCAGCAGTCATATAGACAGCGCGACGTCACTTAACTATGGCTACACCTTC.

This clone was detected only once. CDR3 protein: CASSTGRDSNQPQHF. CDR3 nucleotide sequence: TGTGCCAGCAGTACGGGGAGGGATAGCAATCAGCCCCAGCATTTT. This sequence joins TRBV6-6 and TRBJ1-5; D ambiguous. Germline V gene lookup returns CDR1 MNHNY and CDR2 SVGAGI (reference sequence). There are 15 residues in the CDR3. The V gene lost 5 bases and the J gene lost 0 bases, with 11 bases spanning the gap.

The rearrangement uses TRBV5-6 and TRBJ1-2; 8 bases map to TRBD1. The V gene's germline CDR1 is SGHDT and CDR2 YYEEEE. V dropped 3 bases and J dropped 4; count of bases not matched to a gene: 2. The length of the CDR3 is 13 residues. CDR3 DNA sequence: TGTGCCAGCAGCTCCGGACAGGGCTATGGCTACACCTTC. It is translated as CASSSGQGYGYTF.

This chain joins TRBV6-5 and TRBJ1-5; 9 bases line up with TRBD1. Germline CDR1 reads MNHEY; CDR2 reads SVGAGI. The CDR3 contains 12 residues. Trimming cost V 10 bases and J 6 bases; bases outside gene matches: 4. CDR3 protein: CATGQGSQPQHF. The CDR3 region has the DNA TGTGCCACCGGACAGGGGAGTCAGCCCCAGCATTTT.